Listed below are T cell receptor beta chains from one sample, sequenced in a study of naive and memory T cell subsets. TCRdb passed the UMI-ligation and nested PCR reads through MiXCR, listing each CDR3 protein once. The sample records around 93,000 distinct CDR3 sequences, approximately 10% being singletons. The specimen was naive CD4+ T cells from blood. The origin of the receptors is a human donor in good health. Both conserved end residues are part of each CDR3. D genes are given only for firm matches. Expanded clones get a size class; other rows say once, few or many, or leave the size out.

cdr3_length clone_size d_call j_call v_call cdr3_aa cdr3_nt
17 many . TRBJ1-4 TRBV4-2 CASSQDQRTATNEKLFF TGTGCCAGCAGCCAAGATCAACGGACAGCAACTAATGAAAAACTGTTTTTT
12 many . TRBJ2-2 TRBV27 CASSPYTGELFF TGTGCCAGCAGTCCCTACACCGGGGAGCTGTTTTTT
16 many TRBD1 TRBJ2-3 TRBV5-1 CASSAGTGPNTDTQYF TGCGCCAGCAGCGCGGGGACAGGGCCCAACACAGATACGCAGTATTTT
15 few TRBD1 TRBJ1-2 TRBV6-2/TRBV6-3 CASSRMLTGAYGYTF TGTGCCAGCAGCCGGATGCTTACAGGGGCCTATGGCTACACCTTC
14 . TRBD2 TRBJ2-1 TRBV7-2 CASSFRTSYNEQFF TGTGCCAGCAGCTTCAGGACTAGCTACAATGAGCAGTTCTTC
17 . TRBD2 TRBJ2-3 TRBV7-8 CASSLAQLAGGADTQYF TGTGCCAGCAGCTTAGCGCAACTAGCGGGGGGTGCAGATACGCAGTATTTT
15 . . TRBJ1-5 TRBV6-6 CASSDYKLSNQPQHF TGTGCCAGCAGTGACTACAAGCTTAGCAATCAGCCCCAGCATTTT
14 few . TRBJ2-7 TRBV6-1 CASRIGGQSYEQYF TGTGCCAGCAGAATTGGGGGGCAGTCCTACGAGCAGTACTTC
13 few . TRBJ2-2 TRBV25-1 CASSIPGTRELFF TGTGCCAGCAGTATCCCCGGAACTCGGGAGCTGTTTTTT
14 many . TRBJ2-3 TRBV6-2/TRBV6-3 CASRQLGELDTQYF TGTGCCAGCAGACAGTTAGGAGAATTAGATACGCAGTATTTT
17 . TRBD2 TRBJ2-1 TRBV6-2/TRBV6-3 CASSYLKGWREVYEQFF TGTGCCAGCAGTTACCTGAAAGGGTGGCGGGAGGTTTATGAGCAGTTCTTC
14 few . TRBJ1-2 TRBV12-3/TRBV12-4 CASIVAGASYGYTF TGTGCCAGCATCGTGGCAGGAGCGTCTTATGGCTACACCTTC
13 few . TRBJ1-4 TRBV28 CASSPPIAEKLFF TGTGCCAGCAGCCCCCCTATTGCTGAAAAACTGTTTTTT
14 . . TRBJ1-1 TRBV29-1 CSVLGLPGDTEAFF TGCAGCGTCCTGGGGCTCCCGGGGGACACTGAAGCTTTCTTT
14 . . TRBJ1-1 TRBV7-9 CASSSPGKGTEAFF TGTGCCAGCAGCTCCCCGGGCAAAGGGACTGAAGCTTTCTTT
14 . . TRBJ1-1 TRBV20-1 CSASTGHANTEAFF TGCAGTGCTAGTACCGGACATGCGAACACTGAAGCTTTCTTT
12 . . TRBJ1-5 TRBV24-1 CATSDTNQPQHF TGTGCCACCAGTGATACCAATCAGCCCCAGCATTTT
14 few . TRBJ2-4 TRBV20-1 CSAPVQILGNIQYF TGCAGTGCACCCGTCCAGATTCTTGGAAACATTCAGTACTTC
12 many . TRBJ2-1 TRBV12-3/TRBV12-4 CASSERENEQFF TGTGCCAGCTCGGAGCGAGAGAATGAGCAGTTCTTC
15 few TRBD1 TRBJ1-4 TRBV4-2 CASSQVSQGGEKLFF TGTGCCAGCAGCCAAGTTTCTCAGGGGGGGGAAAAACTGTTTTTT
15 . . TRBJ1-2 TRBV6-5 CASSFRGEWVYGYTF TGTGCCAGCAGTTTCCGTGGAGAGTGGGTATATGGCTACACCTTC
17 few . TRBJ2-3 TRBV7-8 CASSLVSHRGLTDTQYF TGTGCCAGCAGCTTAGTTTCCCACCGGGGACTCACAGATACGCAGTATTTT
14 . TRBD1 TRBJ2-5 TRBV18 CASSQDRGLEIQYF TGTGCCAGCTCACAGGACAGGGGGCTGGAGATCCAGTACTTC
16 few TRBD2 TRBJ2-1 TRBV24-1 CATSALGSGRGNEQFF TGTGCCACCAGTGCGCTGGGGAGCGGGAGGGGGAATGAGCAGTTCTTC
14 few TRBD1 TRBJ2-7 TRBV20-1 CSAYEGTGGYEQYF TGCAGTGCATATGAGGGGACAGGGGGCTACGAGCAGTACTTC
14 . . TRBJ1-6 TRBV2 CATQPDGASSPLHF TGTGCCACCCAGCCCGACGGAGCGAGTTCACCCCTCCACTTT
13 . . TRBJ2-1 TRBV10-3 CAIAGKAYNEQFF TGTGCCATCGCGGGGAAAGCCTACAATGAGCAGTTCTTC
15 few . TRBJ2-5 TRBV18 CASSSRQSNQETQYF TGTGCCAGCTCTTCAAGACAGAGCAACCAAGAGACCCAGTACTTC
13 few . TRBJ2-1 TRBV27 CARGQGGRNEQFF TGTGCCAGAGGACAGGGAGGGCGCAATGAGCAGTTCTTC
14 few . TRBJ2-1 TRBV7-3 CASSSGHQNNEQFF TGTGCCAGCAGCTCGGGACACCAAAACAATGAGCAGTTCTTC
14 many . TRBJ1-1 TRBV7-8 CASSLRTVGTEAFF TGTGCCAGCAGCTTAAGGACCGTGGGCACTGAAGCTTTCTTT
13 . . TRBJ1-1 TRBV12-3/TRBV12-4 CASTQDRDTEAFF TGTGCCAGCACACAGGATAGGGACACTGAAGCTTTCTTT
14 many . TRBJ2-3 TRBV29-1 CSVAGTPLADTQYF TGCAGCGTTGCCGGGACCCCCCTTGCAGATACGCAGTATTTT
13 many . TRBJ2-1 TRBV7-3 CASSSKGGNEQFF TGTGCCAGCAGCTCCAAAGGCGGAAATGAGCAGTTCTTC
15 . . TRBJ2-7 TRBV15 CATSRDAQARYEQYF TGTGCCACCAGCAGAGATGCTCAGGCCCGCTACGAGCAGTACTTC
15 . TRBD1 TRBJ2-6 TRBV6-6 CASSVTGSGANVLTF TGTGCCAGCAGTGTGACAGGGTCTGGGGCCAACGTCCTGACTTTC
14 many . TRBJ1-2 TRBV7-2 CASSLARPFYGYTF TGTGCCAGCAGCTTAGCGAGGCCGTTCTATGGCTACACCTTC
15 few . TRBJ1-1 TRBV14 CASSNFRGGGTEAFF TGTGCCAGCAGCAACTTTAGGGGAGGGGGCACTGAAGCTTTCTTT
14 . . TRBJ2-3 TRBV6-1 CASSELLSTDTQYF TGTGCCAGCAGTGAATTGCTTTCCACAGATACGCAGTATTTT
14 many . TRBJ2-5 TRBV7-9 CASSPSGTQETQYF TGTGCCAGCAGCCCAAGCGGGACACAAGAGACCCAGTACTTC
15 . . TRBJ2-7 TRBV7-6 CASSLRGAETDGLYF TGTGCCAGCAGCCTGAGAGGGGCGGAAACGGATGGGCTGTACTTC
14 many . TRBJ2-1 TRBV5-1 CASSLDGVGNEQFF TGCGCCAGCAGCTTGGATGGGGTAGGCAATGAGCAGTTCTTC
12 . TRBD1 TRBJ1-1 TRBV20-1 CSASKGPGGAFF TGCAGTGCTAGCAAGGGCCCAGGGGGAGCTTTCTTT
15 many . TRBJ2-5 TRBV7-9 CASSLVTGKQETQYF TGTGCCAGCAGCTTAGTTACGGGAAAGCAAGAGACCCAGTACTTC
15 . . TRBJ2-3 TRBV29-1 CSVEDLGGLADTQYF TGCAGCGTTGAAGATCTTGGGGGGCTTGCAGATACGCAGTATTTT
15 few TRBD1 TRBJ2-7 TRBV25-1 CASSELGQGNHEQYF TGTGCCAGCAGTGAATTAGGACAGGGGAACCACGAGCAGTACTTC
13 many TRBD1 TRBJ2-1 TRBV29-1 CSAPGQLYNEQFF TGCAGCGCTCCGGGACAGTTATACAATGAGCAGTTCTTC
12 . . TRBJ2-3 TRBV20-1 CSAPGPQDTQYF TGCAGTGCTCCAGGACCTCAAGATACGCAGTATTTT
18 many TRBD1 TRBJ1-4 TRBV7-2 CASSFTRDRGKTNEKLFF TGTGCCAGCAGCTTCACTCGGGACAGGGGGAAAACTAATGAAAAACTGTTTTTT
16 few TRBD1 TRBJ1-4 TRBV4-2 CASSQDTGTGNEKLFF TGTGCCAGCAGCCAGGATACCGGGACAGGGAATGAAAAACTGTTTTTT
15 . TRBD1 TRBJ2-1 TRBV2 CASHPSGTVISEQFF TGTGCCAGCCACCCGTCCGGGACAGTAATAAGTGAGCAGTTCTTC
14 few . TRBJ1-1 TRBV9 CATGRGDLNTEAFF TGTGCCACCGGACGGGGGGATTTGAACACTGAAGCTTTCTTT
12 many . TRBJ2-7 TRBV12-3/TRBV12-4 CASSRDLYEQYF TGTGCCAGCAGCCGCGACCTCTACGAGCAGTACTTC
12 many TRBD1 TRBJ1-1 TRBV6-5 CASSNRTGKAFF TGTGCCAGCAGTAACCGGACAGGGAAAGCTTTCTTT